A selection of T cell receptor beta chains follows, all from one sample in a study of CD8+ T cells in alopecia areata. TCRdb's table, derived via immunoSEQ multiplex PCR, lists solely in-frame clones and lacks some. The sample consists of 130,000 to 150,000 clones, around 87% of them appearing once. The sequencing here drew on CD8+ T cells sorted from blood, taken at week 0. All receptors come from a human donor with alopecia areata. Both conserved end residues are part of each CDR3. The D gene is left open where the match is weak. Size is stated for part of the rows, as once, few or many counts, or as a class when the clone is expanded.

J,V,size,D,CDR3,DNA
TRBJ2-1,TRBV6-1,.,TRBD2,CASSELAEKFF,TGTGCCAGCAGTGAACTAGCGGAGAAGTTCTTC
TRBJ2-7,TRBV27,.,TRBD1,CASGDRGREQYF,TGTGCCAGCGGGGACAGGGGGCGCGAGCAGTACTTC
TRBJ2-7,TRBV29-1,.,.,CSGVDGYEQYF,TGCAGCGGCGTGGACGGTTACGAGCAGTACTTC
TRBJ2-5,TRBV9,few,.,CASSVGSPETQYF,TGTGCCAGCAGCGTAGGGTCTCCAGAGACCCAGTACTTC
TRBJ1-1,TRBV5-1,.,.,CASHKSWALNTEAFF,TGCGCCAGCCACAAGTCTTGGGCCCTGAACACTGAAGCTTTCTTT
TRBJ2-7,TRBV4-1,.,.,CASSPTSRSSYEQYF,TGCGCCAGCAGCCCTACGTCGAGGAGCTCCTACGAGCAGTACTTC
TRBJ2-3,TRBV7-6,.,.,CASSLGVVRTCTDTQYF,TGTGCCAGCAGCTTAGGTGTTGTTCGGACCTGCACAGATACGCAGTATTTT
TRBJ2-1,TRBV25-1,.,TRBD2,CAGSEGGSGSSSNEQFF,TGTGCCGGCAGTGAAGGGGGTAGCGGGAGTTCATCCAATGAGCAGTTCTTC
TRBJ2-3,TRBV6-6,once,.,CASSYSPGGPDTQYF,TGTGCCAGCAGTTACTCTCCCGGCGGGCCAGATACGCAGTATTTT
TRBJ2-1,TRBV9,.,.,CASSVELGDPYNEQFF,TGTGCCAGCAGCGTAGAGCTCGGGGACCCCTACAATGAGCAGTTCTTC
TRBJ2-3,TRBV4-1,.,.,CASSQDLARSTDTQYF,TGCGCCAGCAGCCAAGATTTAGCGAGAAGCACAGATACGCAGTATTTT
TRBJ1-4,TRBV29-1,.,.,CSVEDRAGGLFF,TGCAGCGTTGAAGATCGCGCCGGTGGACTGTTTTTT
TRBJ2-3,TRBV14,.,TRBD1,CASSQRQGPPTDTQYF,TGTGCCAGCAGCCAACGACAGGGGCCCCCCACAGATACGCAGTATTTT
TRBJ2-5,TRBV2,.,TRBD2,CASSERAGGPQETQYF,TGTGCCAGCAGTGAGCGAGCGGGAGGCCCCCAAGAGACCCAGTACTTC
TRBJ2-7,TRBV23-1,.,.,CASSQSIRVNEQYF,TGCGCCAGCAGTCAATCGATCAGGGTCAACGAGCAGTACTTC
TRBJ2-1,TRBV29-1,.,TRBD1,CSASPDRVDEQFF,TGCAGCGCCTCGCCGGACAGGGTGGATGAGCAGTTCTTC
TRBJ1-3,TRBV9,.,.,CASSVGGGSGNTIYF,TGTGCCAGCAGCGTAGGTGGCGGCTCTGGAAACACCATATATTTT
TRBJ2-5,TRBV7-2,.,.,CASSFLGMETQYF,TGTGCCAGCAGCTTTTTGGGGATGGAGACCCAGTACTTC
TRBJ2-7,TRBV11-2,.,.,CASSLVTSGPAYEQYF,TGTGCCAGCAGCTTAGTCACGAGTGGCCCTGCCTACGAGCAGTACTTC
TRBJ2-7,TRBV4-1,.,TRBD1,CASSQERDRSSYEQYF,TGCGCCAGCAGCCAAGAAAGGGACAGAAGCTCCTACGAGCAGTACTTC
TRBJ1-2,TRBV27,.,.,CASSLSAGGNYGYTF,TGTGCCAGCAGTTTATCCGCCGGCGGGAACTATGGCTACACCTTC
TRBJ2-7,TRBV13,.,TRBD1,CASSSTGTGGSEQYF,TGTGCCAGCAGCTCCACCGGGACAGGGGGCTCCGAGCAGTACTTC
TRBJ2-7,TRBV2,.,TRBD1,CASISGTGTYEQYF,TGTGCCAGCATCTCCGGGACAGGGACGTACGAGCAGTACTTC
TRBJ1-6,TRBV7-9,.,.,CASSARDITYENSPLHF,TGTGCCAGCAGCGCACGGGACATCACGTACGAAAATTCACCCCTCCACTTT
TRBJ2-4,TRBV9,.,.,CASSVEVAKNIQYF,TGTGCCAGCAGCGTAGAGGTAGCCAAAAACATTCAGTACTTC
TRBJ2-7,TRBV7-9,.,TRBD1,CASSPYTGDIEQYF,TGTGCCAGCAGCCCGTATACAGGGGACATCGAGCAGTACTTC
TRBJ1-1,TRBV7-8,.,.,CASSLASINTEAFF,TGTGCCAGCAGCCTAGCAAGTATCAACACTGAAGCTTTCTTT
TRBJ2-5,TRBV5-4,.,.,CASSSRNGETQYF,TGTGCCAGCAGTTCCCGAAACGGGGAGACCCAGTACTTC
TRBJ2-7,TRBV27,.,.,CASRRGTYEQYF,TGTGCCAGCAGAAGGGGTACCTACGAGCAGTACTTC
TRBJ2-7,TRBV7-9,.,TRBD1,CASRGTGIYEQYF,TGTGCCAGCAGAGGGACAGGGATCTACGAGCAGTACTTC
TRBJ2-1,TRBV19,few,.,CASSPTRQGGGNEQFF,TGTGCCAGTAGTCCTACCCGACAGGGAGGAGGCAATGAGCAGTTCTTC
TRBJ2-1,TRBV25-1,.,.,CASSESKGPYNEQFF,TGTGCCAGCAGTGAATCGAAGGGCCCCTACAATGAGCAGTTCTTC
TRBJ2-6,TRBV6-4,.,.,CASSEGGGGANVLTF,TGTGCCAGCAGTGAAGGGGGAGGTGGGGCCAACGTCCTGACTTTC
TRBJ2-1,TRBV29-1,.,.,CSVEEPGGIYNEQFF,TGCAGCGTTGAAGAACCCGGGGGTATCTACAATGAGCAGTTCTTC
TRBJ2-1,TRBV11-2,.,.,CASSLPGASEQFF,TGTGCCAGCAGCTTACCGGGGGCTAGCGAGCAGTTCTTC
TRBJ1-3,TRBV19,.,.,CASPRGIPGNTIYF,TGTGCCAGTCCCCGCGGGATCCCTGGAAACACCATATATTTT
TRBJ2-3,TRBV21-1,.,.,CASSKYGVADTQYF,TGTGCCAGCAGCAAATATGGGGTAGCAGATACGCAGTATTTT
TRBJ2-1,TRBV7-9,few,TRBD1,CASSWTGIGNEQFF,TGTGCCAGCAGCTGGACAGGGATAGGGAATGAGCAGTTCTTC
TRBJ1-2,TRBV25-1,.,.,CASSAVGGGDGYTF,TGTGCCAGCAGTGCCGTCGGGGGTGGAGATGGCTACACCTTC
TRBJ1-5,TRBV9,.,.,CASSVGSDQPQHF,TGTGCCAGCAGCGTAGGGAGTGATCAGCCCCAGCATTTT
TRBJ2-7,TRBV19,once,.,CASMGMGQQYF,TGTGCCAGTATGGGAATGGGCCAGCAGTACTTC
TRBJ2-7,TRBV7-9,.,TRBD1,CASRSTGAHEQYF,TGTGCCAGCAGGTCGACAGGGGCCCACGAGCAGTACTTC
TRBJ1-2,TRBV13,.,.,CASSWASGANYGYTF,TGTGCCAGCAGCTGGGCATCCGGGGCTAACTATGGCTACACCTTC
TRBJ2-7,TRBV27,.,.,CASSFSPTYEQYF,TGTGCCAGCAGTTTTTCCCCTACCTACGAGCAGTACTTC
TRBJ2-1,TRBV9,.,TRBD2,CASSVGGGSNEQFF,TGTGCCAGCAGCGTAGGGGGCGGGAGTAATGAGCAGTTCTTC
TRBJ2-1,TRBV12-5,.,TRBD2,CASGLVASGSYEQFF,TGTGCTAGTGGTTTGGTAGCTAGCGGGAGTTATGAGCAGTTCTTC
TRBJ2-7,TRBV11-2,.,TRBD1,CASSLEATGGEQYF,TGTGCCAGCAGCTTAGAGGCCACAGGGGGCGAGCAGTACTTC
TRBJ2-7,TRBV5-6,.,TRBD1,CASSLGTGAYEQYF,TGTGCCAGCAGCTTGGGTACAGGGGCCTACGAGCAGTACTTC
TRBJ1-1,TRBV15,.,.,CATGTGGNEAFF,TGTGCCACCGGAACCGGCGGCAATGAAGCTTTCTTT
TRBJ2-2,TRBV7-3,.,.,CASSLTPYRDNTGELFF,TGTGCCAGCAGCTTGACCCCCTACAGGGATAACACCGGGGAGCTGTTTTTT